Listed below are T cell receptor beta chains from one sample, sequenced in a study of blood T cell repertoires in COVID-19. Assay used: immunoSEQ multiplex PCR; TCRdb lists only in-frame clones, some missing. Of over 55,000 clones in the sample, 80% to 85% were seen once. Material for sequencing was peripheral blood. Receptor source: a human donor in a cohort sampled during active COVID-19. The CDR3 runs from the conserved cysteine through the conserved F or W. Fields, in order: clone size, V gene, J gene, CDR3 protein. Size values are once, few and many counts, or a class for expanded clones, and some rows have none.

size: -; V: TRBV11-2; J: TRBJ2-1; CDR3: CASSTLGGRGSYNEQFF
size: -; V: TRBV6-5; J: TRBJ1-2; CDR3: CASSNRGPGYGYTF
size: -; V: TRBV7-8; J: TRBJ1-5; CDR3: CASSLMDRYPHF
size: -; V: TRBV9; J: TRBJ2-1; CDR3: CASSDRSSVRYNEQFF
size: few; V: TRBV7-9; J: TRBJ2-2; CDR3: CASSLGLANTGELFF
size: once; V: TRBV19; J: TRBJ2-4; CDR3: CASSKGSRAKNIQYF
size: -; V: TRBV7-8; J: TRBJ2-7; CDR3: CASSLGAITYEQYF
size: -; V: TRBV11-2; J: TRBJ2-3; CDR3: CASDTSGFSTDTQYF
size: -; V: TRBV5-6; J: TRBJ1-5; CDR3: CASSLQGVQQPQHF
size: -; V: TRBV27; J: TRBJ1-5; CDR3: CASRPQEFGGPQHF
size: once; V: TRBV4-1; J: TRBJ2-2; CDR3: CASSQEEYWLGGARTGELFF
size: -; V: TRBV7-2; J: TRBJ2-5; CDR3: CASSPGGGGKETQYF
size: -; V: TRBV11-3; J: TRBJ1-6; CDR3: CASSYFRGIPNSPLHF
size: -; V: TRBV3-1/TRBV3-2; J: TRBJ1-3; CDR3: CASSQDLFGNTIYF
size: -; V: TRBV5-1; J: TRBJ2-7; CDR3: CASSPDRGRYEQYF
size: once; V: TRBV18; J: TRBJ2-1; CDR3: CASSPLSGINSGTYNEQFF
size: -; V: TRBV6-5; J: TRBJ2-7; CDR3: CASSYGERYEQYF
size: -; V: TRBV19; J: TRBJ1-5; CDR3: CASSTMDRGVQHF
size: once; V: TRBV11-2; J: TRBJ2-5; CDR3: CASSLDGETQYF
size: few; V: TRBV5-4; J: TRBJ2-1; CDR3: CASSLGAGGYNEQFF
size: -; V: TRBV2; J: TRBJ2-3; CDR3: CASSPPGLAGLDTQYF
size: -; V: TRBV5-1; J: TRBJ1-4; CDR3: CASSLIQGANEKLFF
size: -; V: TRBV7-8; J: TRBJ2-1; CDR3: CASSLGGAGGVNEQFF
size: -; V: TRBV3-1/TRBV3-2; J: TRBJ2-7; CDR3: CASSHIGQGKASYEQYF
size: -; V: TRBV30; J: TRBJ1-5; CDR3: CAWSPTGQGIYSNQPQHF
size: -; V: TRBV6-5; J: TRBJ2-3; CDR3: CASRLQGSADTQYF
size: once; V: TRBV3-1/TRBV3-2; J: TRBJ2-5; CDR3: CASSPRGTLQSETQYF
size: -; V: TRBV30; J: TRBJ2-3; CDR3: CAWSVRSGYTDTQYF
size: -; V: TRBV4-2; J: TRBJ1-2; CDR3: CASSSTGGYGYTF
size: -; V: TRBV5-1; J: TRBJ1-4; CDR3: CASSPRTNRLNEKLFF
size: -; V: TRBV18; J: TRBJ1-2; CDR3: CASSPTRQGDGYTF
size: once; V: TRBV27; J: TRBJ2-1; CDR3: CASSFGGNSYNEQFF
size: few; V: TRBV5-1; J: TRBJ1-4; CDR3: CASSLSGSNEKLFF
size: -; V: TRBV9; J: TRBJ2-7; CDR3: CASSAGVGQGDPYEQYF
size: -; V: TRBV20-1; J: TRBJ1-2; CDR3: CSAGKMGGYTF
size: -; V: TRBV5-1; J: TRBJ2-3; CDR3: CASSLTASADTQYF
size: many; V: TRBV15; J: TRBJ1-1; CDR3: CATSRGRGPLTEAFF